This T cell receptor beta chain was recovered during a study of spatial heterogeneity in lung cancer. Via MiXCR, TCRdb re-called the 5' RACE reads, giving one row per CDR3 protein. The table records under 30,000 distinct CDR3 sequences, around 4.6% of them present only once. This clonotype occurred many times. Described time point: sample taken at primary tumor resection. Untreated early-stage non-small cell lung cancer patients, some 70 in total, were the donors. Extraction of whole RNA from tumor, nontumor lung or frozen PBMC preceded unsorted sequencing. From germline, CDR1 is SGHVS and CDR2 FQNEAQ. The germline V and J ends were trimmed by 1 base and 7 bases, with 10 bases remaining between them. This CDR3 has 14 amino acids.

The specimen was PBMCs, collected at surgery. This receptor was obtained from a male donor with early-stage non-small cell lung cancer. This chain uses TRBV7-8 with TRBJ2-2; no clear D gene. The CDR3 spells CASSLGPVSGELFF. The CDR3, as DNA: TGTGCCAGCAGCTTAGGTCCGGTTAGCGGGGAGCTGTTTTTT.